This T cell receptor beta chain stems from a study of blood T cell repertoires in COVID-19 (dated by TCRdb to about 2020). Regarding the research as a whole: Samples from collaborators originated in the United States, Italy and Spain and spanned both the acute and convalescent phases of COVID-19. The prospective study material was composed of cDNA or gDNA derived from T cells, B-cell-depleted T cells, or PBMCs. The dataset comprised deeply sampled blood TCRbeta repertoires from subjects exposed to, actively infected with, or recovered from COVID-19. A freely available public database, intended as a resource for researchers studying the immune response to SARS-CoV-2, is where the repertoires were released. Samples were obtained from the ongoing ImmuneRACE study (first 160 participants) and from 950 to 1,500 subjects provided by 6 global collaborators. Nearly every sample came with metadata listing a de-identified subject ID, COVID-19 status, age in years and sex. Where available, HLA class I and class II types were taken from metadata supplied by the sample provider and were not determined by assay-based typing.

Notes on this clone: Which antigen it targets is not known. Base quality data are lacking; no much larger clone is found one base away.

Participants in the prospective study were aged roughly 18 to 90 years, lived in 20 to 25 United States geographic areas, and enrolled through a virtual design. To assign participants to cohorts, the prospective study relied on clinical history that participants themselves reported in a screening survey and a study questionnaire. For ImmuneRACE Cohort 3, a participant was defined as recovered based on two consecutive negative NP/OP PCR tests, clearance by a healthcare professional, or resolution of symptoms. In the prospective study, mobile phlebotomists collected whole blood, serum and a nasopharyngeal or oropharyngeal swab from each participant. Additional blood draws and questionnaires over an approximately two-month period could optionally be provided by prospective study participants. Before DNA extraction, prospective study blood samples were shipped either frozen or at room temperature.

General findings and caveats noted by the study authors: Clinical and demographic metadata were provided uncurated, with the amount varying by source and participant.

TCRbeta CDR3 regions were amplified from genomic DNA by means of the immunoSEQ Assay, a bias-controlled multiplex PCR. Under the source paper's analysis protocol: The number of nucleated cells in each sample was estimated from the amplification of reference gene primers within the assay. To quantify the absolute abundance of each unique TCRbeta CDR3 rearrangement, sequence reads were collapsed and filtered. Productive Simpson clonality was computed per sample as the square root of Simpson's diversity index over productive rearrangements. Sourced from immuneACCESS, this table was stored by TCRdb with only in-frame sequences that have V and J called. A share of the clones is absent; for the studies checked, an unresolved V gene accounts for under half, and the remainder has no known explanation. D and trimming come from the DNA, and the V and J calls and clone size come from that table. Recorded for this sample are a few hundred thousand clones; roughly nine tenths of them occurred a single time. The ten largest clones capture 2.5% to 3.5% of the sample.

This receptor was identified in a woman younger than 45 who had recovered from COVID-19. Sample: PBMCs or T cells enriched from blood (not recorded which).

The CDR3 corresponds to CASSPGTSRRTDTQYF. The base sequence is TGTGCCAGTAGTCCGGGGACTAGCCGTCGCACAGATACGCAGTATTTT. The chain links TRBV19 with TRBJ2-3; TRBD2 aligns with 9 central bases. CDR1 and CDR2 are drawn from the germline V gene (reference sequence): LNHDA, SQIVND. Relative to germline, V is missing 5 bases and J is missing 1 base, with 7 bases of the junction outside any gene match. Including the terminal cysteine and phenylalanine, the CDR3 comprises 16 residues. Just CDR3 DNA is preserved here, 48 bases in frame from base 1.